These 27 T cell receptor beta chains share one sample of origin, sequenced in a study of T cell responses to AZD1222 COVID-19 vaccine. The protocol was immunoSEQ multiplex PCR, while the TCRdb copy is restricted to in-frame clones and leaves out a portion. This sample has roughly 180,000 clones, with 85% to 90% found just once. Sequencing was performed on peripheral blood, taken on day 0 of AZD1222 vaccination. These receptors all stem from an adult in good health.

V and J are TRBV27 and TRBJ1-2; D is possibly TRBD1 (5 bases). The CDR3 sequence is 13 residues long. Trimming removed 0 bases at V and 7 bases at J, with 9 bases between. Germline V gives CDR1 MNHEY, CDR2 SMNVEV (reference sequence). The CDR3 DNA follows: TGTGCCAGCAGTTTATCGGGGGGTGTTGGCTACACCTTC. Translated, it gives CASSLSGGVGYTF.

V is TRBV6-4 and J is TRBJ2-7, with 7 bases lining up with TRBD1. V trimming: 5 bases; J trimming: 1 base; junction bases outside the gene matches: 2. The V gene's germline CDR1 is MRHNA and CDR2 SNTAGT. The CDR3 loop spans 13 amino acids. This chain's CDR3 is CASSQDRSYEQYF. CDR3 DNA: TGTGCCAGCAGTCAGGACAGGTCCTACGAGCAGTACTTC.

The V and J genes are TRBV27 and TRBJ1-1; TRBD1 might be the D (6 bases). This CDR3 has 16 residues. The V end lost 6 bases, the J end lost 4 bases, and 21 bases lay between the germline ends. The germline CDR1 and CDR2 sequences are MNHEY and SMNVEV (reference sequence). Here the CDR3 reads CASRPVRAGGRTEAFF. The CDR3 DNA reads TGTGCCAGCAGACCAGTCCGGGCGGGGGGCCGCACTGAAGCTTTCTTT.

The V and J genes are TRBV5-1 and TRBJ1-1; D gene ambiguous. Trimming took off 2 bases at V and 0 bases at J, with 11 bases between the two ends. Germline lookup yields CDR1 SGHRS and CDR2 YFSETQ. The CDR3 covers 15 residues. The CDR3 nucleotides read TGCGCCAGCAGCTTCGCCCGTAACATGAACACTGAAGCTTTCTTT. This sequence encodes CASSFARNMNTEAFF.

This chain connects TRBV5-1 to TRBJ2-1, with a possible D match to TRBD2 (6 bases). The V and J ends lost 5 bases and 3 bases respectively, with 15 bases between them. The CDR3 consists of 15 residues. Germline CDR1 is SGHRS and CDR2 is YFSETQ. CDR3 amino acids: CASRPDGGLYNEQFF. The CDR3, as DNA: TGCGCCAGCAGACCCGACGGGGGACTCTACAATGAGCAGTTCTTC.

The chain carries TRBV5-4 and TRBJ2-5; the match to TRBD2 covers 9 bases. V shed 1 base, J shed 1 base, and the junction held 2 bases outside the gene matches. Per germline, CDR1 SGHNT and CDR2 YYREEE (reference sequence). CDR3 length: 15 residues. The CDR3 region has the DNA TGTGCCAGCAGCTTGAGCGGGGGGCTCCAAGAGACCCAGTACTTC. Its protein is CASSLSGGLQETQYF.

This clone was counted only a few times. The same CDR3 arises from other DNA sequences in this sample as well. The gene calls are TRBV27 and TRBJ2-7; TRBD1 agrees at 7 bases. Germline assignment: CDR1 MNHEY and CDR2 SMNVEV (reference sequence). The CDR3 totals 13 residues. Trimming at V came to 2 bases and at J to 3 bases, leaving 1 base not matched to a gene. Here the CDR3 DNA reads TGTGCCAGCAGTTTAGCAGGGGGCTACGAGCAGTACTTC. It is translated as CASSLAGGYEQYF.

The chain recombines TRBV19 with TRBJ2-3; a weak D match, TRBD1 (5 bases). From germline, CDR1 is LNHDA and CDR2 SQIVND (reference sequence). The CDR3 runs to 15 residues. V was clipped by 5 bases and J by 4 bases, with 16 bases between them. The CDR3 sequence: CASSPRWGFSDTQYF. The CDR3 nucleotides read TGTGCCAGTAGTCCCCGGTGGGGCTTCTCAGATACGCAGTATTTT.

The rearrangement joins TRBV9 to TRBJ2-5; 7 bases line up with TRBD2. V was clipped by 3 bases and J by 2 bases; unmatched bases: 4. The CDR3 runs 14 residues. Germline CDR1 reads SGDLS; CDR2 reads YYNGEE. The CDR3 DNA reads as TGTGCCAGCAGCGGATCGGGGGGTCAAGAGACCCAGTACTTC. The encoded protein is CASSGSGGQETQYF.

V usage is TRBV3-1 (or the pseudogene TRBV3-2) and J usage is TRBJ2-7; the D gene could be TRBD1 or TRBD2 (5 bases each). V lost 4 bases to trimming and J lost 0 bases, with 13 bases between them. Germline CDR1 and CDR2: LGHDT and YNNKEL (reference sequence). CDR3 length: 15 residues. The CDR3 DNA reads TGTGCCAGCAGCCCCCCGGGACGGACCTCCTACGAGCAGTACTTC. Translation gives CASSPPGRTSYEQYF.

This chain connects TRBV9 to TRBJ2-7; unclear D gene. CDR3 length: 11 amino acids. V dropped 3 bases and J dropped 6 bases, with 7 bases sitting between them. CDR1 and CDR2 (germline): SGDLS, YYNGEE. The DNA of the CDR3 is TGTGCCAGCAGCGGTTCAGGCGAGCAGTACTTC. It translates to CASSGSGEQYF.

V is TRBV7-6 and J is TRBJ2-1, with a possible D match to TRBD2 (6 bases). CDR3 size: 14 residues. Trimming left V 6 bases short and J 7 bases short, with 16 bases between. The V gene's germline CDR1 is SGHVS and CDR2 FNYEAQ. The CDR3 DNA sequence: TGTGCCAGCAGACCGCCGGGGGAAGGGAATGAGCAGTTCTTC. Translated: CASRPPGEGNEQFF.

V gene TRBV5-8 combines with J gene TRBJ1-5; D is possibly TRBD1 (6 bases). Trimming stripped 4 bases from V and 5 bases from J, with 13 bases between. CDR1 and CDR2 (germline): SGHTS, YDEGEE. The length of the CDR3 is 14 residues. The CDR3 DNA follows: TGTGCCAGCAGCCTCGTAGGGGGAGATCAGCCCCAGCATTTT. This encodes CASSLVGGDQPQHF.

In its sample, this clone was seen a few times. The V call is TRBV3-1 (or the pseudogene TRBV3-2), the J call TRBJ1-1, with a tentative D call TRBD1 (6 bases). V was trimmed by 4 bases and J by 6 bases, leaving 15 bases between them. The germline V gene has CDR1 LGHDT and CDR2 YNNKEL (reference sequence). The CDR3 is made up of 14 amino acids. In DNA form, the CDR3 reads TGTGCCAGCAGCCCACAGGGACGAACGCCTGAAGCTTTCTTT. Translation: CASSPQGRTPEAFF.

This clone was picked up one time. This chain uses TRBV27 with TRBJ1-2; possible D gene TRBD1, 5 bases. V was clipped by 2 bases and J by 3 bases, with 10 bases between them. Germline V CDR1 and CDR2: MNHEY, SMNVEV (reference sequence). This CDR3 comprises 14 residues. The chain's CDR3 is CASSLRGWDYGYTF. In nucleotides, the CDR3 is TGTGCCAGCAGTTTAAGGGGTTGGGACTATGGCTACACCTTC.

The chain has TRBV24-1 and TRBJ2-1; 7 bases agree with TRBD1. Unmatched junction bases numbered 11, after V lost 3 bases and J lost 1 base. The CDR3 sequence is 18 residues long. Looked up from germline, CDR1 is KGHDR and CDR2 is SFDVKD. CDR3 sequence: CATSDPTGATQSYNEQFF. DNA for the CDR3: TGTGCCACCAGTGATCCAACAGGGGCAACGCAGTCCTACAATGAGCAGTTCTTC.

This chain links TRBV28 with TRBJ1-2; D is perhaps TRBD1 (6 bases). Germline values: CDR1 MDHEN, CDR2 SYDVKM. V was shortened by 2 bases and J by 3 bases, with 16 bases between the two germline ends. The CDR3 has 16 amino acids. This chain's CDR3 is CASSLGGAGAHYGYTF. The DNA of the CDR3 is TGTGCCAGCAGTTTAGGCGGGGCGGGGGCACACTATGGCTACACCTTC.

The genes are TRBV5-1 and TRBJ1-6; no reliable D call. Germline CDR1 is SGHRS and CDR2 is YFSETQ. There are 16 residues in the CDR3. Trimming shortened V by 0 bases and J by 9 bases, and 16 bases separated the two germline ends. Written as DNA, the CDR3 is TGCGCCAGCAGCTTGGAGTCTGTTGAAATGAGTTCACCCCTCCACTTT. This codes for CASSLESVEMSSPLHF.

This chain joins TRBV6-8 and TRBJ2-5; a possible D gene is TRBD2 (6 bases). Germline V gives CDR1 MNHGY, CDR2 SAAAGT. The CDR3 runs 16 residues. Trimming cost V 2 bases and J 3 bases, with 16 bases left between them. CDR3 bases: TGTGCCAGCAGTTACAGTAATAGCGGTGTCGAAGAGACCCAGTACTTC. It is translated as CASSYSNSGVEETQYF.

CDR3 region: CASSSGLNQPQHF. The CDR3 DNA follows: TGTGCCAGCAGCTCCGGCCTAAATCAGCCCCAGCATTTT. The rearrangement uses TRBV5-4 and TRBJ1-5; no reliable D call. Trimming removed 3 bases from V and 4 bases from J, with 8 bases in between. CDR1 is SGHNT and CDR2 is YYREEE in the germline V gene (reference sequence). The CDR3 is made up of 13 amino acids.

DNA of the CDR3: TGTGCCAGCTCTCCCCTGCTTGGACTAGCGGGGAACACCGGGGAGCTGTTTTTT. Its protein product is CASSPLLGLAGNTGELFF. The V and J genes are TRBV18 and TRBJ2-2; 11 bases are shared with TRBD2. Germline V CDR1 and CDR2: KGHSH, LQKENI. This CDR3 comprises 18 residues. Trimming removed 6 bases from V and 1 base from J; junction bases left unmatched: 10.

This clone was counted a single time. At one end, the junction sequence differs from germline, possibly due to a read error. This chain joins TRBV7-7 and TRBJ1-5; D is unclear. CDR1 and CDR2 from the germline V gene are SSHAT and FNYEAQ (reference sequence). The CDR3 extends over 13 amino acids. CDR3 DNA sequence: TGTGCTAGCAGCGCGGGTTGGGGTCAGCCCCAGCATTTT. Translating gives CASSAGWGQPQHF.

This clone has just one count. The chain employs TRBV6-6 and TRBJ1-1; the D is unclear. The CDR3 has 13 amino acids. Germline V gives CDR1 MNHNY, CDR2 SVGAGI (reference sequence). With 6 bases removed from V and 1 base from J, the gap between germline ends came to 9 bases. The CDR3 DNA follows: TGTGCCAGCAGCCCCTCGGGGAACACTGAAGCTTTCTTT. Encoded protein: CASSPSGNTEAFF.

This clone is labeled medium-sized. The rearrangement links TRBV28 to TRBJ1-2, with D uncertain. The V gene lost 3 bases and the J gene lost 0 bases, with 11 bases spanning the gap. Germline values: CDR1 MDHEN, CDR2 SYDVKM. The CDR3 runs to 15 residues. The CDR3 nucleotides are TGTGCCAGCAGTTTGGAGGGCACCGCTAACTATGGCTACACCTTC. Its protein product is CASSLEGTANYGYTF.

This clone was counted once. The chain is built from TRBV7-2 and TRBJ1-5; possibly TRBD1 for D (6 bases). The V and J ends lost 2 bases and 2 bases respectively, with 16 bases between them. Germline loops: CDR1 SGHTA, CDR2 FQGNSA. This CDR3 is 17 amino acids long. CDR3 in amino acids: CASSLRVGGEGNQPQHF. In DNA form, the CDR3 reads TGTGCCAGCAGCTTAAGGGTCGGGGGCGAAGGCAATCAGCCCCAGCATTTT.

This chain connects TRBV9 to TRBJ2-1; D is perhaps TRBD2 (5 bases). This CDR3 is 15 amino acids long. The V end lost 2 bases, the J end lost 4 bases, and 13 bases lay between the germline ends. Per the germline V gene, CDR1 is SGDLS and CDR2 is YYNGEE. DNA of the CDR3: TGTGCCAGCAGCGTTTCCGGGGTTTCATACAATGAGCAGTTCTTC. As protein: CASSVSGVSYNEQFF.

The chain has TRBV5-5 and TRBJ2-1, with 8 bases that match TRBD2. Germline V gives CDR1 SGHKS, CDR2 YYEKEE (reference sequence). The CDR3 loop spans 15 amino acids. V was pared by 1 base and J by 7 bases, with 7 bases of the junction left unmatched. CDR3 in amino acids: CASSLITGGPNEQFF. The CDR3, as DNA: TGTGCCAGCAGCTTGATTACGGGGGGGCCAAATGAGCAGTTCTTC.